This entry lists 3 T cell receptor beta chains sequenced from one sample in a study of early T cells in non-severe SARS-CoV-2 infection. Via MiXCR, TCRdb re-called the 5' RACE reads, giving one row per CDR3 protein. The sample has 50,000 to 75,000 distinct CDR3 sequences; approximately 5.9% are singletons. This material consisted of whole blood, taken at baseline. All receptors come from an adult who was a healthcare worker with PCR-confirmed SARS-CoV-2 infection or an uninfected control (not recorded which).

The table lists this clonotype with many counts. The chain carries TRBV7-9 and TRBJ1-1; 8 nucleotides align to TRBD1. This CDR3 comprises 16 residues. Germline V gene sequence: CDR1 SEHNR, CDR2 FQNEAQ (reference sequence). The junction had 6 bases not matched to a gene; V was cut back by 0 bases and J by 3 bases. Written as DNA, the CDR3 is TGTGCCAGCAGCTTAGCGTATGGACAGGGAGACACTGAAGCTTTCTTT. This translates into CASSLAYGQGDTEAFF.

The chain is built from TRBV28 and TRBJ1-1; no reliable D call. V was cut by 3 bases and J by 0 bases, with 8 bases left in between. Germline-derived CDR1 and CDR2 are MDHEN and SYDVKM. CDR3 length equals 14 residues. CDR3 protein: CASSFGYMNTEAFF. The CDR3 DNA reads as TGTGCCAGCAGTTTTGGCTACATGAACACTGAAGCTTTCTTT.

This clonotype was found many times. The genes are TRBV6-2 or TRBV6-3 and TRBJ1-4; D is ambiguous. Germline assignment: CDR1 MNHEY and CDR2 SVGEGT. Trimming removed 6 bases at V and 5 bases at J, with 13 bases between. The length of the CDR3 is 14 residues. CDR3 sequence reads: CASSNRGRNEKLFF. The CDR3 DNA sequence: TGTGCCAGCAGCAACCGTGGGCGGAATGAAAAACTGTTTTTT.